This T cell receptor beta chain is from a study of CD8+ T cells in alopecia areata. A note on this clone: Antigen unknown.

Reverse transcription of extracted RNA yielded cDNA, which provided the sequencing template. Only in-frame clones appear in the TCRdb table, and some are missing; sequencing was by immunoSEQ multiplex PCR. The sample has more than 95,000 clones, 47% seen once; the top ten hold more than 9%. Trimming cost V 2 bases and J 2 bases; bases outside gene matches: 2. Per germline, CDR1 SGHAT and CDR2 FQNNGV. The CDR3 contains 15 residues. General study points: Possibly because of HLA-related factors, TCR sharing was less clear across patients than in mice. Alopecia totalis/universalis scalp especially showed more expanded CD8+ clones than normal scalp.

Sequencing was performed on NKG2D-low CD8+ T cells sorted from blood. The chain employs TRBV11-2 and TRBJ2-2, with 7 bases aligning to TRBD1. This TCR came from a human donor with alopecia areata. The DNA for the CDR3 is TGTGCCAGCAGCTTATGGGACAGAAACACCGGGGAGCTGTTTTTT. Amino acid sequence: CASSLWDRNTGELFF.